These 27 T cell receptor beta chains originate from one sample sequenced in a study of T cells in Graves' hyperthyroidism and ophthalmopathy. The TCR beta CDR3 regions underwent amplification using RNA transcripts as the source. HTBI primers were the set used in a first-round RT-PCR of the TCR CDR3. Via MiXCR, TCRdb re-called the multiplex PCR reads, giving one row per CDR3 protein. Of about 540,000 distinct CDR3 sequences in the sample, 40% to 55% were seen once. Material: peripheral blood or thyroid tissue (not recorded which). Receptors originate from a woman younger than 35 with Graves' hyperthyroidism.

The chain uses TRBV29-1 and TRBJ1-6; 9 bases align to TRBD1. The CDR3 consists of 13 residues. CDR1 is SQVTM, CDR2 ANQGSEA, per germline. V dropped 3 bases and J dropped 9; count of bases not matched to a gene: 3. CDR3 in DNA: TGCAGCGTTGAGGACAGGGGAGGTTCACCCCTCCACTTT. Encoded protein: CSVEDRGGSPLHF.

A word on this clonotype: Given a much more abundant clone one base away, this may be a read error. The V and J genes are TRBV5-5 and TRBJ2-2; 7 bases are a match to TRBD1. Germline CDR1 reads SGHKS; CDR2 reads YYEKEE (reference sequence). This CDR3 comprises 12 residues. The CDR3 nucleotides are TGTGCCAGCAGCGGACAGGCCGGGGAGCTGCTTTTT. Residues: CASSGQAGELLF.

The chain combines TRBV24-1 with TRBJ1-2; D unresolved. V was trimmed by 3 bases and J by 6 bases, leaving 7 bases between them. The V gene's germline CDR1 is KGHDR and CDR2 SFDVKD. CDR3 length: 12 amino acids. The CDR3 loop is CATSDRRHGYTF. The CDR3 bases are TGTGCCACCAGTGATCGGAGGCATGGCTACACCTTC.

This clonotype came up a few times. CDR3 sequence reads: CATSREVGGYGYTF. CDR3 nucleotides: TGTGCCACCAGCAGAGAAGTGGGGGGCTACGGCTACACCTTC. This chain connects TRBV15 to TRBJ1-2, with D possibly matching TRBD1 (6 bases). The CDR3 sequence is 14 residues long. The germline V gene has CDR1 LNHNV and CDR2 YYDKDF (reference sequence). V lost 0 bases and J lost 8, with 13 bases in between.

V usage is TRBV25-1 and J usage is TRBJ2-1; 9 nucleotides match TRBD2. J lost 5 bases, V lost 8 bases, and 7 bases had no gene match. CDR1 and CDR2 from the germline V gene are MGHDK and SYGVNS. There are 14 residues in the CDR3. The CDR3 coding sequence is TGTGCCAGCGGTAGCGGGAGCGCCCACAATGAGCAGTTCTTC. This encodes CASGSGSAHNEQFF.

The V gene is TRBV12-3 or TRBV12-4, the J gene TRBJ1-1; 8 positions agree with TRBD1. V lost 6 bases to trimming and J lost 1 base; unmatched junction nucleotides: 10. The CDR3 has 16 residues. CDR3 bases: TGTGCCAGCAGCACCGGGACAGGTCGGGCGAACACTGAAGCTTTCTTT. Encoded protein: CASSTGTGRANTEAFF.

The V gene is TRBV20-1, the J gene TRBJ2-6; TRBD1 matches at 10 bases. Trimming took 0 bases from V and 2 from J; bases not matched to a gene: 1. The CDR3 is 16 amino acids. Germline-derived CDR1 and CDR2 are DFQATT and SNEGSKA (reference sequence). DNA of the CDR3: TGCAGTGCTAGAGAAGGACAGGGGGCTGGGGCCAACGTCCTGACTTTC. It specifies CSAREGQGAGANVLTF.

The rearrangement joins TRBV12-3 or TRBV12-4 to TRBJ2-2; TRBD2 matches 10 bases. Losses at the gene ends were 9 bases for V and 7 bases for J; bases not matched to a gene: 11. The CDR3 sequence is 15 residues long. DNA of the CDR3: TGTGCCAGTACCTCCGGGACTAGCGCGAGCGGGGAGCTGTTTTTT. Amino acids: CASTSGTSASGELFF.

On this clonotype: The junction departs from germline at one end; a sequencing error may be responsible. J is TRBJ2-6 and V is TRBV10-3, with a tentative D call TRBD1 (6 bases). The germline CDR1 and CDR2 sequences are ENHRY and SYGVKD. CDR3 length: 17 amino acids. CDR3: CASSYDRPRPGANVLTF. CDR3 coding DNA: TGTGCCAGCAGTTATGACAGGCCCCGCCCTGGGGCCAACGTCCTGACTTTC.

The sample holds many counts of this clonotype. This rearrangement joins TRBV14 to TRBJ1-1, with a tentative D call TRBD1 (5 bases). The CDR3 covers 13 residues. In germline, CDR1 is SGHDN, CDR2 FVKESK. V gave up 2 bases and J gave up 11 bases, with 15 bases separating them. The CDR3 DNA sequence: TGTGCCAGCAGCCAAACCCTGTGGGGGGAGGCTTTCTTT. Protein sequence: CASSQTLWGEAFF. Combining the CDR3 with reference TRBV14 and TRBJ1-1 gives the whole variable domain EAGVTQFPSHSVIEKGQTVTLRCDPISGHDNLYWYRRVMGKEIKFLLHFVKESKQDESGMPNNRFLAERTGGTYSTLKVQPAELEDSGVYFCASSQTLWGEAFFGQGTRLTVV.

This clonotype was seen at least ten times. The chain employs TRBV5-1 and TRBJ2-6; D not resolved. The germline V and J ends were trimmed by 0 bases and 3 bases, with 4 bases remaining between them. Germline V gives CDR1 SGHRS, CDR2 YFSETQ. The CDR3 is made up of 14 amino acids. The CDR3 nucleotides are TGCGCCAGCAGCTTGGAGTTTGGGGCCAACGTCCTGACTTTC. Residues: CASSLEFGANVLTF. The full variable domain, completed using reference TRBV5-1 and TRBJ2-6, is KAGVTQTPRYLIKTRGQQVTLSCSPISGHRSVSWYQQTPGQGLQFLFEYFSETQRNKGNFPGRFSGRQFSNSRSEMNVSTLELGDSALYLCASSLEFGANVLTFGAGSRLTVL.

The chain is built from TRBV7-6 and TRBJ1-1; D remains unclear. The ends were cut back, 5 bases at V and 3 bases at J, with 10 bases in the middle. Germline CDR1 reads SGHVS; CDR2 reads FNYEAQ. The CDR3 contains 13 residues. The CDR3 DNA is TGTGCCAGCAGCCCCGGGTCCTACACTGAAGCTTTCTTT. Its translation: CASSPGSYTEAFF.

Many counts were recorded for this clonotype. CDR3: CASSYNPRASNQPQHF. The CDR3 nucleotides are TGTGCCAGCAGTTACAACCCACGCGCTAGCAATCAGCCCCAGCATTTT. This chain links TRBV6-1 with TRBJ1-5, with D unresolved. This CDR3 contains 16 residues. Trimming took 5 bases from V and 0 from J, leaving 14 bases between them. The germline V gene has CDR1 MNHNS and CDR2 SASEGT.

The chain couples TRBV11-2 to TRBJ1-3; unclear D gene. The CDR3 consists of 13 residues. The germline V gene encodes CDR1 SGHAT and CDR2 FQNNGV. V was pared by 5 bases and J by 7 bases, with 12 bases between. CDR3 in DNA: TGTGCCAGCAGCCTTTCCGCCCGGAACACCATATATTTT. Its protein is CASSLSARNTIYF.

This clonotype was observed a few times. The chain links TRBV19 to TRBJ2-7; D is ambiguous. Looked up from germline, CDR1 is LNHDA and CDR2 is SQIVND (reference sequence). Trimming stripped 4 bases from V and 2 bases from J, with 15 bases between. The CDR3 totals 15 residues. CDR3 DNA sequence: TGTGCCAGTAGTAGCCCCCTAGAAAGTCCCTACGAGCAGTACTTC. Translated: CASSSPLESPYEQYF. Full variable domain (missing parts from reference TRBV19 and TRBJ2-7): DGGITQSPKYLFRKEGQNVTLSCEQNLNHDAMYWYRQDPGQGLRLIYYSQIVNDFQKGDIAEGYSVSREKKESFPLTVTSAQKNPTAFYLCASSSPLESPYEQYFGPGTRLTVT.

J is TRBJ1-1 and V is TRBV29-1, with a tentative D call TRBD1 (6 bases). CDR3 length: 16 amino acids. Germline loops: CDR1 SQVTM, CDR2 ANQGSEA. V was clipped by 8 bases and J by 4 bases, with 26 bases between them. This chain's CDR3 is CSLTPTGTGMSTEAFF. CDR3 in DNA: TGCAGCTTAACGCCGACAGGCACAGGCATGAGCACTGAAGCTTTCTTT.

V is TRBV29-1 and J is TRBJ2-5; 9 bases line up with TRBD2. The CDR3 covers 13 residues. Looked up from germline, CDR1 is SQVTM and CDR2 is ANQGSEA. Unmatched junction bases numbered 10, after V lost 6 bases and J lost 8 bases. This CDR3 is CSVRGLAPETQYF. In DNA, the CDR3 is TGCAGCGTCCGAGGACTAGCGCCCGAAACCCAGTACTTC.

The chain recombines TRBV7-3 with TRBJ2-6; D is possibly TRBD2 (6 bases). V dropped 3 bases and J dropped 0 bases, with 12 bases sitting between them. Germline V gene data show CDR1 as SGHTA and CDR2 as FQGTGA. The length of the CDR3 is 17 residues. CDR3 sequence: CASSFRRGSSGANVLTF. In DNA form, the CDR3 reads TGTGCCAGCAGCTTTCGACGGGGGAGCTCTGGGGCCAACGTCCTGACTTTC.

This clonotype has at least ten counts. The chain has TRBV11-2 and TRBJ2-7, with a possible D match to TRBD1 (5 bases). Trimming removed 8 bases from V and 2 bases from J, with 10 bases in between. Germline V gives CDR1 SGHAT, CDR2 FQNNGV. This CDR3 has 12 amino acids. CDR3 residues: CASWGSTYEQYF. CDR3 DNA: TGTGCCAGCTGGGGCAGTACCTACGAGCAGTACTTC. Together with reference TRBV11-2 and TRBJ2-7, the CDR3 gives the full variable domain: EAGVAQSPRYKIIEKRQSVAFWCNPISGHATLYWYQQILGQGPKLLIQFQNNGVVDDSQLPKDRFSAERLKGVDSTLKIQPAKLEDSAVYLCASWGSTYEQYFGPGTRLTVT.

The gene calls are TRBV7-8 and TRBJ2-7, with D maybe TRBD2 (6 bases). V dropped 5 bases and J dropped 2 bases, with 16 bases sitting between them. This CDR3 has 15 residues. CDR1 is SGHVS and CDR2 is FQNEAQ in the germline V gene. The DNA for the CDR3 is TGTGCCAGCAGCCCTAGCGTTGGCAGAACCTACGAGCAGTACTTC. Its translation is CASSPSVGRTYEQYF.

This clonotype was seen repeatedly, ten times or more. The rearrangement joins TRBV7-2 to TRBJ2-7; 9 bases fit TRBD2. The length of the CDR3 is 15 residues. The germline V gene has CDR1 SGHTA and CDR2 FQGNSA. V was clipped by 1 base and J by 0 bases; unmatched bases: 1. CDR3 in DNA: TGTGCCAGCAGCTTAGATAGCGGGAGCTCCTACGAGCAGTACTTC. Protein product: CASSLDSGSSYEQYF.

This chain links TRBV24-1 with TRBJ2-5; the match to TRBD1 covers 9 bases. V was pared by 5 bases and J by 4 bases, with 10 bases of the junction left unmatched. The CDR3 consists of 16 residues. Germline V CDR1 and CDR2: KGHDR, SFDVKD. Here the CDR3 reads CATSGPGQGWAETQYF. The CDR3 DNA is TGTGCCACCAGTGGACCGGGACAGGGTTGGGCAGAGACCCAGTACTTC.

The rearrangement joins TRBV10-2 to TRBJ2-1, with D unresolved. The J call is uncertain, as TRBJ2-7 better fits the DNA end. This CDR3 is built from 13 residues. Per the germline V gene, CDR1 is WSHSY and CDR2 is SAAADI. The CDR3 coding sequence is TGCGCCAGCAGTGAGAGGCCGCACAATGAGCAGTACTTC. It specifies CASSERPHNEQYF.

The genes are TRBV3-1 and TRBJ1-1; no clear D. The ends were cut back, 1 base at V and 1 base at J, with 7 bases in the middle. The CDR3 is 14 residues long. Germline V gene data show CDR1 as LGHDT and CDR2 as YNNKEL (reference sequence). CDR3: CASSQVVRNTEAFF. Written as DNA, the CDR3 is TGTGCCAGCAGCCAAGTCGTCAGGAACACTGAAGCTTTCTTT. The full variable domain, completed using reference TRBV3-1 and TRBJ1-1, is DTAVSQTPKYLVTQMGNDKSIKCEQNLGHDTMYWYKQDSKKFLKIMFSYNNKELIINETVPNRFSPKSPDKAHLNLHINSLELGDSAVYFCASSQVVRNTEAFFGQGTRLTVV.

V gene TRBV25-1 combines with J gene TRBJ2-7; D possibly corresponds to TRBD1 (6 bases). Deletions cut 8 bases from V and 6 bases from J, with 20 bases between. Germline CDR1 reads MGHDK; CDR2 reads SYGVNS. The CDR3 spans 14 residues. The CDR3 region has the DNA TGTGCCAGCCAAATACAGGGCGCTGTTCCCGAGCAGTACTTC. Its protein is CASQIQGAVPEQYF.

This clonotype came up a few times. The V call is TRBV5-1, the J call TRBJ1-2; TRBD1 matches at 7 bases. The junction had 8 bases not matched to a gene; V was cut back by 4 bases and J by 2 bases. The CDR3 is made up of 15 amino acids. Germline CDR1 and CDR2: SGHRS and YFSETQ. The chain's CDR3 is CASSGRQGWNYGYTF. As DNA, the CDR3 is TGCGCCAGCAGCGGTAGACAGGGTTGGAACTATGGCTACACCTTC.

This clonotype was seen ten or more times. The V call is TRBV27, the J call TRBJ1-5; TRBD1 matches at 7 bases. The CDR3 contains 13 residues. Trimming removed 5 bases from V and 5 bases from J; junction bases left unmatched: 3. Germline V gives CDR1 MNHEY, CDR2 SMNVEV (reference sequence). DNA of the CDR3: TGTGCCAGCAGTATCGACAGGGATCAGCCCCAGCATTTT. This translates into CASSIDRDQPQHF.